The 19 T cell receptor beta chains below were found in one sample sequenced in a study of T cells in Graves' hyperthyroidism and ophthalmopathy. The TCR beta CDR3 regions underwent amplification using RNA transcripts as the source. HTBI primers were the set used in a first-round RT-PCR of the TCR CDR3. TCRdb recomputed calls from the multiplex PCR reads with MiXCR, one row per CDR3 protein. The sample holds some 440,000 distinct CDR3 sequences, 15% to 19% seen once. Sequencing was carried out using blood. Source of these receptors: a woman in her late teens or twenties with Graves' hyperthyroidism.

The rearrangement links TRBV3-1 to TRBJ2-7; D is unclear. The CDR3 sequence is 14 residues long. The V gene lost 1 base and the J gene lost 0 bases, with 7 bases spanning the gap. The germline CDR1 and CDR2 sequences are LGHDT and YNNKEL (reference sequence). The CDR3 DNA is TGTGCCAGCAGCCAAGGCACTGACTCCTACGAGCAGTACTTC. Protein sequence: CASSQGTDSYEQYF.

In this sample, this clonotype turned up many times. This chain uses TRBV29-1 with TRBJ2-3; D gene uncertain. From germline, CDR1 is SQVTM and CDR2 ANQGSEA. With 6 bases removed from V and 4 bases from J, the gap between germline ends came to 11 bases. The CDR3 length is 12 residues. CDR3 sequence reads: CSVALPSDTQYF. Here the CDR3 DNA reads TGCAGCGTCGCCTTACCCTCAGATACGCAGTATTTT.

This clonotype was counted ten times or more. The chain has TRBV16 and TRBJ2-7; TRBD2 matches 7 bases. Germline CDR1 KGHSY, CDR2 FQNENV. The CDR3 is 15 amino acids. The J segment lost 2 bases and the V segment lost 4 bases, leaving 8 bases of the junction unmatched. The CDR3 sequence is CASSPSSGATYEQYF. The CDR3, as DNA: TGTGCCAGCAGCCCGTCCAGCGGGGCGACCTACGAGCAGTACTTC.

The chain joins TRBV9 to TRBJ2-5; the D is unclear. Germline V CDR1 and CDR2: SGDLS, YYNGEE. Between the trimmed V and J ends, which lost 3 bases and 7 bases, there was a span of 13 bases. The CDR3 loop spans 13 amino acids. This chain's CDR3 is CASSADTVGTQYF. The CDR3 bases are TGTGCCAGCAGCGCCGATACAGTAGGGACCCAGTACTTC.

The genes are TRBV10-3 and TRBJ2-3; D is perhaps TRBD2 (5 bases). Germline CDR1 and CDR2: ENHRY and SYGVKD. V lost 10 bases and J lost 1, with 15 bases in between. CDR3 length: 14 amino acids. The CDR3 DNA is TGTGCCACCAAGGCGGGCCTCGGCACAGATACGCAGTATTTT. Residues: CATKAGLGTDTQYF.

About this clonotype: Just one base apart from a much larger clone, this may be a read error. The chain employs TRBV9 and TRBJ1-1, with a tentative D call TRBD1 (6 bases). Trimming took off 0 bases at V and 1 base at J, with 7 bases between the two ends. This CDR3 contains 14 residues. Germline V gene lookup returns CDR1 SGDLS and CDR2 YYNGEE. The CDR3 bases are TGTGCCAGCAGCGTAGAAGGGGGGAACACTGAAGCTTTCTTT. Protein product: CASSVEGGNTEAFF.

At least ten counts were recorded for this clonotype. The chain is built from TRBV7-6 and TRBJ2-7; 10 nucleotides align to TRBD2. Trimming at V came to 5 bases and at J to 9 bases, leaving 13 bases not matched to a gene. Germline V CDR1 and CDR2: SGHVS, FNYEAQ. This CDR3 has 15 amino acids. The CDR3 DNA sequence: TGTGCCAGCAGCAATCCCGGGCTAGCGGGAGAATTGCAGTACTTC. Encoded protein: CASSNPGLAGELQYF.

This sequence joins TRBV6-2 or TRBV6-3 and TRBJ2-1; the match to TRBD2 covers 14 bases. There are 18 residues in the CDR3. Germline values: CDR1 MNHEY, CDR2 SVGEGT. V trimming: 8 bases; J trimming: 1 base; junction bases outside the gene matches: 10. The DNA of the CDR3 is TGTGCCAGCGGCCCGGGACTAGCGGGGGTCGGATCCTACAATGAGCAGTTCTTC. Translation: CASGPGLAGVGSYNEQFF.

This clonotype was found a few times. The chain uses TRBV24-1 and TRBJ2-7; D ambiguous. V lost 7 bases, J lost 2 bases, and 14 bases lay in between. The germline V gene has CDR1 KGHDR and CDR2 SFDVKD. The CDR3 is made up of 14 amino acids. The CDR3 DNA reads as TGTGCCACCAGCCGACAAGCTCCCCCCTACGAGCAGTACTTC. This codes for CATSRQAPPYEQYF.

This clonotype was counted at least ten times. The DNA for the CDR3 is TGTGCCAGCAGGCGGACAGGGGACGGAAACACCATATATTTT. Translation gives CASRRTGDGNTIYF. The chain has TRBV12-3 or TRBV12-4 and TRBJ1-3, with 9 bases matching TRBD1. The CDR3 sequence is 14 residues long. V shed 6 bases and J 4 bases; nucleotides not matched to a gene: 4.

This clonotype was seen many times. This chain joins TRBV5-5 and TRBJ1-6; D gene ambiguous. CDR1 is SGHKS, CDR2 YYEKEE, per germline (reference sequence). The CDR3 extends over 13 amino acids. Trimming took 1 base from V and 8 from J, leaving 7 bases between them. This chain's CDR3 is CASSLTPDSPLHF. The CDR3 DNA reads TGTGCCAGCAGCTTGACGCCTGATTCACCCCTCCACTTT.

Here the CDR3 reads CASSVGTSGFEAKNIQYF. In DNA, the CDR3 is TGTGCCAGCAGCGTTGGCACTAGCGGGTTCGAAGCCAAAAACATTCAGTACTTC. The chain has TRBV5-4 and TRBJ2-4, with 9 bases that match TRBD2. Per germline, CDR1 SGHNT and CDR2 YYREEE (reference sequence). The CDR3 sequence is 18 residues long. With 4 bases clipped from V and 0 bases from J, the junction kept 11 bases outside the gene matches. Combining the CDR3 with reference TRBV5-4 and TRBJ2-4 gives the whole variable domain ETGVTQSPTHLIKTRGQQVTLRCSSQSGHNTVSWYQQALGQGPQFIFQYYREEENGRGNFPPRFSGLQFPNYSSELNVNALELDDSALYLCASSVGTSGFEAKNIQYFGAGTRLSVL.

The chain recombines TRBV4-1 with TRBJ2-7; 7 nucleotides match TRBD2. The V and J ends lost 0 bases and 0 bases, in that order; junction bases with no gene match: 5. The germline V gene has CDR1 MGHRA and CDR2 YSYEKL. CDR3 size: 16 residues. CDR3 in DNA: TGCGCCAGCAGCCAAGATTTGGCGGGGGACTCCTACGAGCAGTACTTC. Its protein is CASSQDLAGDSYEQYF.

Note on this clonotype: A read error may account for a junction end that differs from germline. The chain couples TRBV4-2 to TRBJ2-1; the match to TRBD2 covers 11 bases. The CDR3 has 16 residues. CDR1 is LGHNA, CDR2 YNFKEQ, per germline. The CDR3 region has the DNA TGTGCCAGCAGACAAGGAGAGACTAGCGGGATCCATGAGCAGTTCTTC. Amino acid sequence: CASRQGETSGIHEQFF.

This clonotype was seen at least ten times. V gene TRBV6-1 combines with J gene TRBJ2-5; D possibly corresponds to TRBD2 (6 bases). Between the trimmed V and J ends, which lost 1 base and 4 bases, there was a span of 13 bases. Germline values: CDR1 MNHNS, CDR2 SASEGT. The CDR3 consists of 15 residues. This chain's CDR3 is CASSEELLGGETQYF. The CDR3 coding sequence is TGTGCCAGCAGTGAAGAACTTCTGGGGGGAGAGACCCAGTACTTC.

This clonotype was seen ten or more times. The chain couples TRBV3-1 to TRBJ2-3; tentatively, D is TRBD1 or TRBD2 (5 bases each). This CDR3 is built from 15 residues. Trimming took off 0 bases at V and 6 bases at J, with 13 bases between the two ends. CDR1 is LGHDT, CDR2 YNNKEL, per germline (reference sequence). This chain's CDR3 is CASSQDIRGMDTQYF. The CDR3 DNA reads as TGTGCCAGCAGCCAAGACATACGGGGCATGGATACGCAGTATTTT.

A few counts support this clonotype. The rearrangement uses TRBV20-1 and TRBJ2-1, with D possibly being TRBD2 (6 bases). The germline gives CDR1 DFQATT, CDR2 SNEGSKA (reference sequence). The V end lost 0 bases, the J end lost 7 bases, and 13 bases lay between the germline ends. The CDR3 runs 14 residues. The CDR3 DNA follows: TGCAGTGCTAGAGAGGTAACTAGCACAAATGAGCAGTTCTTC. Translation: CSAREVTSTNEQFF.

This clonotype was detected many times. V and J are TRBV12-3 or TRBV12-4 and TRBJ1-5, with 7 positions matching TRBD1. Losses at the gene ends were 3 bases for V and 6 bases for J; bases not matched to a gene: 2. CDR3 length: 13 residues. The CDR3 is CASSFDRVQPQHF. DNA of the CDR3: TGTGCCAGCAGTTTTGACAGGGTTCAGCCCCAGCATTTT.

This clonotype came up a few times. V and J are TRBV20-1 and TRBJ2-2; TRBD2 agrees at 12 bases. The germline V gene has CDR1 DFQATT and CDR2 SNEGSKA (reference sequence). CDR3 length equals 14 residues. In DNA, the CDR3 is TGCAGCCTGTCTAGCGGGGGGGACACCGGGGAGCTGTTTTTT. It specifies CSLSSGGDTGELFF.